The sequence of this T cell receptor (beta chain) was determined in a study of CXCR3-negative and CXCR3-positive naive CD8 T cells. Findings and caveats of the study: TRB CDR3 properties indicated TCR strength, while surface CD5 was similar across naive subsets.

With respect to this clonotype: Its antigen is not identified.

The TRB cDNA libraries were prepared by 5' RACE with UMI labels. TCRdb reprocessed the 5' RACE reads and stores each CDR3 protein as one record, lacking DNA. The listing contains roughly 70,000 distinct CDR3 sequences. This clonotype was obtained from a human donor in good health. Some clones in this sample may be carry-over from other donors' samples. The sample consisted of naive CXCR3- CD8+ T cells from blood. The sample's subset: CD45RO-CCR7+CD27+CD95- naive CD8+ T cells lacking CXCR3 (TNR3-).

The CDR3 sequence: CASSPRTSGLTDTQYF. V gene TRBV28 combines with J gene TRBJ2-3; TCRdb names TRBD2, which stays unverified in the absence of DNA. CDR3 size: 16 residues. Germline V CDR1 and CDR2: MDHEN, SYDVKM.